Listed below are T cell receptor beta chains from one sample, sequenced in a study of blood T cell repertoires in COVID-19. Sequencing was performed with immunoSEQ multiplex PCR; in TCRdb, only in-frame clones are kept and a portion is missing. The repertoire includes 250,000 or so clones, 90% of them detected once, and 2.1% sits in the top ten. Sequencing was done on a sample of peripheral blood. The receptors were gathered from a woman aged 60-75 years with COVID-19, enrolled during active disease. Both conserved end residues are part of each CDR3. A D gene is named only where the DNA matches it firmly. Clone size is not always given. Where it is, it says once, few, many or a class for expanded clones.

CDR3 DNA,CDR3 protein,J gene,clone size,D gene,V gene
TGTGCCAGCAGCCAAACAGGGAGCTCCTATAATTCACCCCTCCACTTT,CASSQTGSSYNSPLHF,TRBJ1-6,.,.,TRBV4-2
TGTGCCAGCAGCCTAGAGGGAGGGTGGAACACTGAAGCTTTCTTT,CASSLEGGWNTEAFF,TRBJ1-1,.,.,TRBV13
TGCGCCAGCAGCCGCTCTCGGGACAGCAGCACAGATACGCAGTATTTT,CASSRSRDSSTDTQYF,TRBJ2-3,.,TRBD1,TRBV4-3
TGTGCCTGGAGTCTGGGGGGTAGAGGCTACACCTTC,CAWSLGGRGYTF,TRBJ1-2,.,.,TRBV30
TGTGCCAGTAGTAAGGTGAGGATGACTGAAGCTTTCTTT,CASSKVRMTEAFF,TRBJ1-1,.,.,TRBV19
TGTGCCAGCAGCCCGGGACAGTCACCTAGCACAGATACGCAGTATTTT,CASSPGQSPSTDTQYF,TRBJ2-3,.,TRBD1,TRBV11-3
TGTGCCAGCAGTTCCCCTCTTGTAGTTAGCAATCAGCCCCAGCATTTT,CASSSPLVVSNQPQHF,TRBJ1-5,few,.,TRBV6-6
TGTGCCACCAGCAGAGATAGGTCTGACAGAGGGACCCAGTACTTC,CATSRDRSDRGTQYF,TRBJ2-5,.,.,TRBV15
TGCGCCAGCAGCTTCGGAAGCGGGGGCGGGTCCTACAATGAGCAGTTCTTC,CASSFGSGGGSYNEQFF,TRBJ2-1,.,TRBD2,TRBV5-1
TGTGCCAGCAGCTTAGGCGGGGTCACAGATACGCAGTATTTT,CASSLGGVTDTQYF,TRBJ2-3,.,.,TRBV11-3
TGTGCCAGCAGTGAAAAGTTTGGGCCGGGAAATGGCTACACCTTC,CASSEKFGPGNGYTF,TRBJ1-2,.,.,TRBV6-1
TGTGCCAGCAGCTTAGCCCGGACAGCGAGGGGTTCACCCCTCCACTTT,CASSLARTARGSPLHF,TRBJ1-6,.,.,TRBV7-2
TGTGCCAGCAGCTTCCGACAGGGCGAAAAACTGTTTTTT,CASSFRQGEKLFF,TRBJ1-4,once,TRBD1,TRBV7-2
TGTGCCAGCAGCGCGCGGAGGGAAGGAAACACCATATATTTT,CASSARREGNTIYF,TRBJ1-3,.,.,TRBV9
TGTGCCAGCAGCCGAGGCAGGGGGACGGAGCAGTACTTC,CASSRGRGTEQYF,TRBJ2-7,.,TRBD1,TRBV7-2
TGTGCCTGGACCGCGGGTTCAGTAAACTATGGCTACACCTTC,CAWTAGSVNYGYTF,TRBJ1-2,.,.,TRBV30
TGTGCCAGCAGTGCCGTCAGAGGAATGAACACTGAAGCTTTCTTT,CASSAVRGMNTEAFF,TRBJ1-1,.,.,TRBV2
TGTGCCAGCAGTGAATTTGGGGGCCGAAATGAAAAACTGTTTTTT,CASSEFGGRNEKLFF,TRBJ1-4,once,.,TRBV25-1
TGTGCCAGCTCACCACGACTAGCGGGGACAGATACGCAGTATTTT,CASSPRLAGTDTQYF,TRBJ2-3,.,TRBD2,TRBV18
TGTGCCAGCAGTTACCCGCCGGGGTATGCTGGAGAGACCCAGTACTTC,CASSYPPGYAGETQYF,TRBJ2-5,few,.,TRBV6-2/TRBV6-3
TGTGCCAGCAGCTTGGAACAGGGGCCTGAAGTCGGCTACACCTTC,CASSLEQGPEVGYTF,TRBJ1-2,.,TRBD1,TRBV5-4
TGTGCCAGTAGTATCAACAGGCCGAATTATCAGCCCCAGCATTTT,CASSINRPNYQPQHF,TRBJ1-5,.,.,TRBV19
TGTGCCAGCAGCCAACTCGGGGGGGACAATGAGCAGTTCTTC,CASSQLGGDNEQFF,TRBJ2-1,.,TRBD2,TRBV3-1/TRBV3-2
TGTGCCTGGAGTGACGGGGACACCCTCTCTGGAAACACCATATATTTT,CAWSDGDTLSGNTIYF,TRBJ1-3,.,.,TRBV30
TGTGCCAGCAGCCAAGATTCACGCAGTAATGAAAAACTGTTTTTT,CASSQDSRSNEKLFF,TRBJ1-4,.,.,TRBV4-2
TGTGCCAGCAGCCCAGGCCCCCACGGACTAGTGGAGACCCAGTACTTC,CASSPGPHGLVETQYF,TRBJ2-5,.,TRBD2,TRBV11-3
TGCGCCAGCAGCTTGGGGCAGACTAGCGGGGGCCAAGAGACCCAGTACTTC,CASSLGQTSGGQETQYF,TRBJ2-5,.,TRBD2,TRBV5-1
TGTGCCAGCAGCAGATTAAGAGAGGACTATGGCTACACCTTC,CASSRLREDYGYTF,TRBJ1-2,.,.,TRBV11-2
TGCGCCAGCAGCCATACGTCAGGGGGCTGGAACTATGGCTACACCTTC,CASSHTSGGWNYGYTF,TRBJ1-2,few,TRBD1,TRBV4-3
TGTGCCAGCATCACACCGGGACAGGGGAAGAACACTGAAGCTTTCTTT,CASITPGQGKNTEAFF,TRBJ1-1,.,TRBD1,TRBV7-9
TGTGCCAGTAGTCGGACGGGCCTGCAGGGTGAAAAACTGTTTTTT,CASSRTGLQGEKLFF,TRBJ1-4,.,.,TRBV19
TGTGCCAGCAGCCCCGGACAGGGCGCCTATGGCTACACCTTC,CASSPGQGAYGYTF,TRBJ1-2,.,TRBD1,TRBV5-6
TGCGCCAGCAGTCAGGGAGGGTTCGAAAGGGGATATGGCTACACCTTC,CASSQGGFERGYGYTF,TRBJ1-2,.,.,TRBV23-1
TGTGCCAGCAGCGACCACCCAGGGGCGCAGTATTTT,CASSDHPGAQYF,TRBJ2-3,.,.,TRBV9
TGTGCCGTCTGGGGGGAGGGCTCCTACGAGCAGTACTTC,CAVWGEGSYEQYF,TRBJ2-7,.,TRBD2,TRBV6-6